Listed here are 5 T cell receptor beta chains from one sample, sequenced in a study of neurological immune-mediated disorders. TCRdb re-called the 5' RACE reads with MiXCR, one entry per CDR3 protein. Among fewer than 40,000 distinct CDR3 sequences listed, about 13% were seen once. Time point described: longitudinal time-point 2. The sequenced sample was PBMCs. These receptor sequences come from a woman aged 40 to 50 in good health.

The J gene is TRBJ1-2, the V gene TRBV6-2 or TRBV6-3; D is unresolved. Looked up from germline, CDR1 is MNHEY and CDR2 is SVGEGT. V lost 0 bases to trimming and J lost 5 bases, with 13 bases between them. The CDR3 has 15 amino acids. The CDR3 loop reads CASSYSAASRYGYTF. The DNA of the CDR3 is TGTGCCAGCAGTTACTCCGCAGCCTCAAGATATGGCTACACCTTC.

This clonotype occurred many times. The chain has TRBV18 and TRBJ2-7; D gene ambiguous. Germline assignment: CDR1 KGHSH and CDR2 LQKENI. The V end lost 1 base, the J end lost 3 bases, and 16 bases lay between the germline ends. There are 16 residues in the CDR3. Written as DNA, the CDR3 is TGTGCCAGCTCACCACAGCCGGCAGGCGGAGTCTACGAGCAGTACTTC. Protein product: CASSPQPAGGVYEQYF.

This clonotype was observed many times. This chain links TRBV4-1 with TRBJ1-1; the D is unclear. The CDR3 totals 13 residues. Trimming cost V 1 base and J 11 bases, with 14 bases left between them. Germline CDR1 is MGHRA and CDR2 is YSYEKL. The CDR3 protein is CASSQGRRAEAFF. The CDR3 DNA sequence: TGCGCCAGCAGCCAAGGTAGGAGGGCCGAGGCTTTCTTT.

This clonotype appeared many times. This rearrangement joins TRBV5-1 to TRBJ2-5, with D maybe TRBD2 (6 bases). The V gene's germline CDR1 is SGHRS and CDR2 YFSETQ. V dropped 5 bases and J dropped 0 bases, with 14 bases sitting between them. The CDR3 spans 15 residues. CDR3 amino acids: CASSQGGPDQETQYF. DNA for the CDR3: TGCGCCAGCAGTCAGGGAGGACCCGACCAAGAGACCCAGTACTTC.

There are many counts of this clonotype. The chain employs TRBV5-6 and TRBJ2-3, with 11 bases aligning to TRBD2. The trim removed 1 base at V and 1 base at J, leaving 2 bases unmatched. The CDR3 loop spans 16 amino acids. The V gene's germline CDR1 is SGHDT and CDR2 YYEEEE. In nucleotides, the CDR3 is TGTGCCAGCAGCTTGCGGACTAGCGGGCGCACAGATACGCAGTATTTT. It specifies CASSLRTSGRTDTQYF.